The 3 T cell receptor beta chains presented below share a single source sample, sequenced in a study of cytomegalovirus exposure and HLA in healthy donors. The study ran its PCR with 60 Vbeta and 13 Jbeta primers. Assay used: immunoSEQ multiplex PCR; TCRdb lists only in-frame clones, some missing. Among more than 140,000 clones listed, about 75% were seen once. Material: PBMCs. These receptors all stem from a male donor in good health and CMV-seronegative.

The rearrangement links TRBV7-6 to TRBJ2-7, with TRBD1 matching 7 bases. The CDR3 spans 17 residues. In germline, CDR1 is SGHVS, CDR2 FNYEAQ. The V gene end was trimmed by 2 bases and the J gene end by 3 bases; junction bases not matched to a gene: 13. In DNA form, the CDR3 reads TGTGCCAGCAGCTTACTAGTCGGCCGGGACAGAGGCTACGAGCAGTACTTC. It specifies CASSLLVGRDRGYEQYF. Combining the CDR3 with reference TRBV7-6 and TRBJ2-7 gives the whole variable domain GAGVSQSPRYKVTKRGQDVALRCDPISGHVSLYWYRQALGQGPEFLTYFNYEAQQDKSGLPNDRFSAERPEGSISTLTIQRTEQRDSAMYRCASSLLVGRDRGYEQYFGPGTRLTVT.

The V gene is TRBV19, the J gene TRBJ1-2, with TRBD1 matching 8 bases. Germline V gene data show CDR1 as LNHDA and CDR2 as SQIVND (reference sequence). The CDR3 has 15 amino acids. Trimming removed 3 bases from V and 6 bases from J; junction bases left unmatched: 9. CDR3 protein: CASSIDDRGTHGYTF. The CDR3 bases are TGTGCCAGTAGTATCGATGACAGGGGTACCCATGGCTACACCTTC.

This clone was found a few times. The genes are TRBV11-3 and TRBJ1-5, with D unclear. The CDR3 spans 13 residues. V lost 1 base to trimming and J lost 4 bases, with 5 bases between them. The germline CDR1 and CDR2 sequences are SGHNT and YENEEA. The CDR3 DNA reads TGTGCCAGCAGCTTAGGCCTAAATCAGCCCCAGCATTTT. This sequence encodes CASSLGLNQPQHF.